Shown below are 22 T cell receptor beta chains from a single sample sequenced in a study of cytomegalovirus exposure and HLA in healthy donors. The PCR had 60 Vbeta and 13 Jbeta primers. Profiled with immunoSEQ multiplex PCR; TCRdb holds only in-frame clones, not every one. Of more than 150,000 clones in the sample, 70% to 90% were seen once. The sample comprised PBMCs. These receptors were taken from a man aged 18 to 35 in good health and CMV-seropositive.

This clone was counted once. The gene calls are TRBV11-3 and TRBJ2-5; D gene uncertain. This CDR3 comprises 13 residues. Germline V CDR1 and CDR2: SGHNT, YENEEA. V was pared by 2 bases and J by 3 bases, with 7 bases between. The CDR3 loop is CASSLSNKETQYF. Written as DNA, the CDR3 is TGTGCCAGCAGCTTATCCAACAAAGAGACCCAGTACTTC.

V and J are TRBV11-2 and TRBJ1-1; maybe TRBD1 (5 bases). This CDR3 is built from 18 residues. V lost 3 bases, J lost 3 bases, and 23 bases lay in between. CDR1 and CDR2 (germline): SGHAT, FQNNGV. Here the CDR3 DNA reads TGTGCCAGCAGCTTGTTTCGTCTATCGGGGGGTTTAGACACTGAAGCTTTCTTT. It encodes CASSLFRLSGGLDTEAFF.

V and J are TRBV5-5 and TRBJ2-7; 11 bases agree with TRBD2. The V gene's germline CDR1 is SGHKS and CDR2 YYEKEE (reference sequence). The CDR3 contains 17 residues. The ends lost 4 bases at V and 1 base at J; junction bases unmatched: 10. The CDR3 nucleotides are TGTGCCAGCAGCCGTACTAGCGGGGGAACCAAATCCTACGAGCAGTACTTC. Protein product: CASSRTSGGTKSYEQYF.

The chain couples TRBV7-2 to TRBJ1-4; a weak D match, TRBD1 (6 bases). Germline V gives CDR1 SGHTA, CDR2 FQGNSA. The V gene lost 4 bases and the J gene lost 5 bases, with 14 bases spanning the gap. The CDR3 loop spans 15 amino acids. The CDR3: CASSSSTGLNEKLFF. In DNA form, the CDR3 reads TGTGCCAGCAGCTCGTCTACAGGGCTCAATGAAAAACTGTTTTTT.

V gene TRBV7-3 combines with J gene TRBJ2-2; D is unclear. The V gene's germline CDR1 is SGHTA and CDR2 FQGTGA. The CDR3 has 12 residues. The germline V and J ends were trimmed by 8 bases and 6 bases, with 10 bases remaining between them. The CDR3 bases are TGTGCCAGCTCGGAAACAGCCGGGGAGCTGTTTTTT. It codes for CASSETAGELFF.

The chain has TRBV9 and TRBJ2-7, with 8 bases aligning to TRBD1. Unmatched junction bases numbered 11, after V lost 3 bases and J lost 3 bases. Germline CDR1 reads SGDLS; CDR2 reads YYNGEE. The CDR3 consists of 16 residues. CDR3 sequence reads: CASSEVGQGAFYEQYF. The CDR3 nucleotides read TGTGCCAGCAGCGAAGTTGGGCAGGGGGCTTTCTACGAGCAGTACTTC.

V is TRBV9 and J is TRBJ1-6; unclear D gene. Trimming stripped 4 bases from V and 5 bases from J, with 13 bases between. The CDR3 covers 15 residues. CDR1 is SGDLS and CDR2 is YYNGEE in the germline V gene. CDR3 sequence: CASSTGNRNNSPLHF. For the CDR3, the DNA is TGTGCCAGCAGCACGGGGAACAGAAATAATTCACCCCTCCACTTT. Filled out from reference TRBV9 and TRBJ1-6, the complete variable domain reads DSGVTQTPKHLITATGQRVTLRCSPRSGDLSVYWYQQSLDQGLQFLIQYYNGEERAKGNILERFSAQQFPDLHSELNLSSLELGDSALYFCASSTGNRNNSPLHFGNGTRLTVT.

The chain joins TRBV23-1 to TRBJ2-5; no firm D call. TRBV23-1 is known as an ORF, though its function is uncertain. Trimming removed 0 bases from V and 1 base from J, with 9 bases in between. The CDR3 length is 15 residues. DNA of the CDR3: TGCGCCAGCAGTCAATCATCCCCGAGCCAAGAGACCCAGTACTTC. This sequence encodes CASSQSSPSQETQYF.

The chain couples TRBV4-1 to TRBJ2-5, with D tentatively TRBD2 (6 bases). Trimming stripped 0 bases from V and 5 bases from J, with 13 bases between. Germline V gene data show CDR1 as MGHRA and CDR2 as YSYEKL. The CDR3 is made up of 15 amino acids. The CDR3 region has the DNA TGCGCCAGCAGCCAAGACAGGGACTCTTGGGAGACCCAGTACTTC. Translating gives CASSQDRDSWETQYF.

The rearrangement joins TRBV4-1 to TRBJ1-2, with D perhaps TRBD1 (5 bases). There are 13 residues in the CDR3. V lost 3 bases, J lost 8 bases, and 13 bases lay in between. From germline, CDR1 is MGHRA and CDR2 YSYEKL. The CDR3 sequence is CASSQGPPGGYTF. The CDR3 bases are TGCGCCAGCAGCCAGGGGCCGCCCGGGGGCTACACCTTC.

Points on this clone: The junction departs from the called germline gene at one end, perhaps through a read error. This chain links TRBV7-9 with TRBJ1-2; 9 positions agree with TRBD1. The germline CDR1 and CDR2 sequences are SEHNR and FQNEAQ (reference sequence). The CDR3 loop spans 13 amino acids. The CDR3 DNA sequence: TGTTCCAGCAGCTACGGGACAGGGCGAGGCTACACCTTC. Translating it yields CSSSYGTGRGYTF.

The rearrangement joins TRBV18 to TRBJ1-1; 10 bases fit TRBD1. Germline V lookup: CDR1 KGHSH, CDR2 LQKENI. The CDR3 contains 17 residues. Losses at the gene ends were 5 bases for V and 3 bases for J; bases not matched to a gene: 12. The CDR3 sequence is CASSATGGEVTYTEAFF. CDR3 DNA: TGTGCCAGCTCAGCGACAGGGGGCGAAGTTACTTACACTGAAGCTTTCTTT.

The chain carries TRBV29-1 and TRBJ2-6; unclear D gene. The CDR3 covers 14 residues. Germline CDR1 reads SQVTM; CDR2 reads ANQGSEA. Between the trimmed V and J ends, which lost 4 bases and 3 bases, there was a span of 10 bases. The CDR3 sequence is CSVVMAVGANVLTF. DNA of the CDR3: TGCAGCGTTGTCATGGCAGTTGGGGCCAACGTCCTGACTTTC.

V and J are TRBV2 and TRBJ2-1; TRBD2 matches at 9 bases. The length of the CDR3 is 15 residues. The germline V gene encodes CDR1 SNHLY and CDR2 FYNNEI. The V and J ends lost 4 bases and 10 bases, in that order; junction bases with no gene match: 11. The CDR3: CASSVGGGGAREQFF. DNA for the CDR3: TGTGCCAGCAGTGTTGGCGGCGGGGGGGCCCGGGAGCAGTTCTTC.

This clone occurred a few times. The V call is TRBV6-5, the J call TRBJ1-1; D gene ambiguous. This CDR3 comprises 15 residues. Germline lookup yields CDR1 MNHEY and CDR2 SVGAGI. The V end was cut by 2 bases, the J end by 1 base, with 11 bases between. The CDR3 loop is CASSYRLQPNTEAFF. Here the CDR3 DNA reads TGTGCCAGCAGTTACCGATTACAGCCGAACACTGAAGCTTTCTTT.

This clone occurred a few times. The chain's CDR3 is CASSYGTGGPTEAFF. CDR3 nucleotides: TGTGCCAGCAGTTACGGGACAGGGGGTCCCACTGAAGCTTTCTTT. This chain joins TRBV6-5 and TRBJ1-1; TRBD1 matches 11 bases. The V segment lost 2 bases and the J segment 4 bases; nucleotides outside the gene matches: 3. This CDR3 has 15 amino acids. CDR1 and CDR2 (germline): MNHEY, SVGAGI.

The CDR3 region has the DNA TGCGCCAGCAGCCCCGACTTCAGCCAGAATGAGCAGTTCTTC. Its translation is CASSPDFSQNEQFF. The V call is TRBV5-1, the J call TRBJ2-1; no definite D call. V gave up 4 bases and J gave up 7 bases, with 15 bases separating them. This CDR3 region has 14 residues. The germline CDR1 and CDR2 sequences are SGHRS and YFSETQ.

This clone turned up a few times. CDR3 amino acids: CASSFPRSYEQYF. Here the CDR3 DNA reads TGTGCCAGCAGCTTCCCCAGATCCTACGAGCAGTACTTC. The genes are TRBV5-5 and TRBJ2-7; D is uncertain. Trimming pared 2 bases from V and 1 base from J, leaving 7 bases between. Germline CDR1 SGHKS, CDR2 YYEKEE (reference sequence). The CDR3 sequence is 13 residues long.

V is TRBV19 and J is TRBJ2-7; TRBD1 matches 8 bases. The CDR3 spans 15 residues. Losses at the gene ends were 2 bases for V and 2 bases for J; bases not matched to a gene: 5. In germline, CDR1 is LNHDA, CDR2 SQIVND (reference sequence). CDR3 region: CASSIRTGSAYEQYF. Here the CDR3 DNA reads TGTGCCAGTAGTATAAGGACAGGGTCGGCCTACGAGCAGTACTTC.

The CDR3 sequence: CASHSGNHEQYF. The DNA of the CDR3 is TGTGCCAGCCACTCCGGTAATCACGAGCAGTACTTC. The chain carries TRBV19 and TRBJ2-7, with no clear D. The V gene lost 9 bases and the J gene lost 5 bases, with 14 bases spanning the gap. The CDR3 consists of 12 residues. Germline V CDR1 and CDR2: LNHDA, SQIVND (reference sequence).

The CDR3 region has the DNA TGTGCCAGCAGCTTTTTTCTAGCGGGGGGCACAGATACGCAGTATTTT. Protein sequence: CASSFFLAGGTDTQYF. V gene TRBV5-4 combines with J gene TRBJ2-3, with 10 bases identical to TRBD2. The germline CDR1 and CDR2 sequences are SGHNT and YYREEE (reference sequence). V lost 2 bases, J lost 1 base, and 4 bases stayed unmatched. The CDR3 runs to 16 residues.

J is TRBJ1-5 and V is TRBV27; D is undetermined. Germline CDR1 is MNHEY and CDR2 is SMNVEV (reference sequence). CDR3 length: 13 amino acids. The ends were cut back, 5 bases at V and 7 bases at J, with 12 bases in the middle. The CDR3 protein is CASSTTIYQPQHF. CDR3 bases: TGTGCCAGCAGTACGACTATTTACCAGCCCCAGCATTTT.